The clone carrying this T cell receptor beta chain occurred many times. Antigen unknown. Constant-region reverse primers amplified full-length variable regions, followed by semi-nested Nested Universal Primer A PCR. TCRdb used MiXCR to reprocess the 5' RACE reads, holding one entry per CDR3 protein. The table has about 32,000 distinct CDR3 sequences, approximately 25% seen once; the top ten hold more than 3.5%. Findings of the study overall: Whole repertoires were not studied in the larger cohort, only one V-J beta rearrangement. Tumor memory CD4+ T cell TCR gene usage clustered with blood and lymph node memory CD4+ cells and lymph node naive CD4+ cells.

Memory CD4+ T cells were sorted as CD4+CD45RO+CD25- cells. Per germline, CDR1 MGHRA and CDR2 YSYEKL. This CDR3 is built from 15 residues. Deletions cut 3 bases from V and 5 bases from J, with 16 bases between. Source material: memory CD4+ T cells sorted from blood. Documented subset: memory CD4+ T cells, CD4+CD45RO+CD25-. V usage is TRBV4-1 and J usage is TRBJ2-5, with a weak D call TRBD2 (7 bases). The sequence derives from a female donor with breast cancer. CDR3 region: CASSHYQGTTETQYF. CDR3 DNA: TGCGCCAGCAGCCATTACCAGGGGACTACCGAGACCCAGTACTTC.